This note documents a single T cell receptor beta chain sequence. Its antigen is undetermined. This sample is drawn from a study of shared clonotypes between healthy human individuals. Germline-derived CDR1 and CDR2 are LNHDA and SQIVND (reference sequence). V was clipped by 4 bases and J by 1 base, with 14 bases between them. The CDR3 is 16 amino acids. Whole-study findings and limits: Several donors held approximately 4.6% of naive CD4 clonotypes in common. Some clonotypes were shared by all four sorted-subset donors, while others were not shared. The non-shared ones had lower generation probabilities than the shared ones.

CD45RO-negative cells were positively selected for CCR7, leaving out terminally differentiated effector memory CD45RA+ cells. The table came from immunoSEQ multiplex PCR; TCRdb's copy has only in-frame clones and leaves some out. The table has around 2,100,000 clones, less than 95% seen once; the top ten hold more than 0.95%. This chain links TRBV19 with TRBJ1-5; D uncertain. This receptor was identified in a man aged 18 to 29 in good health. Sequencing was performed on naive CD8+ T cells sorted from blood. CDR3 region: CASSSETWKSNQPQHF. For the CDR3, the DNA is TGTGCCAGTAGTAGCGAAACATGGAAGAGCAATCAGCCCCAGCATTTT.